The rows below give T cell receptor beta chains drawn from one sample of a study of cytotoxic CD8 clonotypes in ibrutinib-treated CLL. Only in-frame clones appear in the TCRdb table, and some are missing; sequencing was by immunoSEQ multiplex PCR. The data hold approximately 74,000 clones, with around 80% observed a single time. Sequencing used PBMCs, obtained at disease progression, from a patient treated with ibrutinib. The receptor source for this set is a human donor with chronic lymphocytic leukemia. The CDR3 runs from the conserved cysteine through the conserved F or W. A D gene is named only where the DNA matches it firmly. Not every row has a clone size; where given, it reads once, few, many or a size class.

D gene,clone size,V gene,J gene,CDR3 protein,CDR3 DNA
TRBD2,-,TRBV9,TRBJ2-1,CASSVAVASGRGVNEQFF,TGTGCCAGCAGCGTAGCTGTGGCTAGCGGGAGGGGGGTTAATGAGCAGTTCTTC
TRBD2,-,TRBV30,TRBJ2-7,CAWRSPGRASYEQYF,TGTGCCTGGAGGTCCCCAGGGAGGGCGTCCTACGAGCAGTACTTC
-,-,TRBV19,TRBJ2-1,CASSPGLSSYNEQFF,TGTGCCAGTAGTCCCGGACTAAGCTCCTACAATGAGCAGTTCTTC
TRBD2,-,TRBV6-5,TRBJ2-3,CASSSPSGGTTDTQYF,TGTGCCAGCAGTTCCCCCTCCGGGGGGACCACAGATACGCAGTATTTT
-,-,TRBV2,TRBJ1-2,CASSGAGTEYGYTF,TGTGCCAGCAGCGGGGCTGGGACGGAATATGGCTACACCTTC
-,few,TRBV7-9,TRBJ1-2,CASSPHSYGYTF,TGTGCCAGCAGCCCGCACTCCTATGGCTACACCTTC
-,-,TRBV29-1,TRBJ1-1,CSVWSGNTEAFF,TGCAGCGTTTGGTCAGGGAACACTGAAGCTTTCTTT
-,-,TRBV12-5,TRBJ2-1,CATQDRVSYNEQFF,TGTGCTACCCAGGACCGGGTTTCCTACAATGAGCAGTTCTTC
TRBD1,few,TRBV29-1,TRBJ2-3,CSVAGQGGTDTQYF,TGCAGCGTTGCTGGACAGGGAGGCACAGATACGCAGTATTTT
TRBD1,-,TRBV7-2,TRBJ2-5,CASSLTALQGGETQYF,TGTGCCAGCAGCCTAACCGCCCTACAGGGGGGAGAGACCCAGTACTTC
-,-,TRBV18,TRBJ1-4,CASSPTYGDEKLFF,TGTGCCAGCTCACCTACGTACGGAGATGAAAAACTGTTTTTT
-,few,TRBV4-1,TRBJ1-3,CASSPFFAGTGNTIYF,TGCGCCAGCAGCCCCTTTTTTGCAGGTACTGGAAACACCATATATTTT
-,-,TRBV7-8,TRBJ1-5,CASSLAAWGLGNQPQHF,TGTGCCAGCAGCTTAGCGGCTTGGGGGTTGGGCAATCAGCCCCAGCATTTT
-,-,TRBV2,TRBJ2-7,CASSEDSLVYEQYF,TGTGCCAGCAGTGAAGATAGCCTAGTGTACGAGCAGTACTTC
TRBD1,-,TRBV6-1,TRBJ1-1,CASSGRQGWVNTEAFF,TGTGCCAGCAGTGGCCGACAGGGTTGGGTGAACACTGAAGCTTTCTTT
-,-,TRBV6-1,TRBJ1-3,CASMTGVYFGNTIYF,TGTGCCAGCATGACGGGGGTTTACTTTGGAAACACCATATATTTT
TRBD2,-,TRBV4-1,TRBJ2-3,CASSRTGGTTDTQYF,TGCGCCAGCAGCCGAACCGGGGGGACCACAGATACGCAGTATTTT
TRBD2,once,TRBV7-7,TRBJ2-1,CASGAGTSVDEQFF,TGTGCCAGTGGAGCCGGGACTAGTGTAGATGAGCAGTTCTTC
-,-,TRBV29-1,TRBJ2-7,CSVDSPTGYEQYF,TGCAGCGTTGATAGCCCCACGGGTTACGAGCAGTACTTC
TRBD1,-,TRBV7-9,TRBJ1-1,CASSDVAGTGNTEAFF,TGTGCCAGCAGCGACGTCGCCGGGACAGGGAACACTGAAGCTTTCTTT
TRBD1,-,TRBV10-2,TRBJ1-1,CASSADYRGRAFF,TGCGCCAGCAGTGCAGACTACAGGGGGCGAGCTTTCTTT
TRBD1,-,TRBV5-1,TRBJ1-6,CASSQATGLSSPLHF,TGCGCCAGCAGCCAAGCGACAGGGTTAAGTTCACCCCTCCACTTT
TRBD1,once,TRBV25-1,TRBJ1-5,CASSEQGANQPQHF,TGTGCCAGCAGTGAACAGGGGGCCAATCAGCCCCAGCATTTT
TRBD1,-,TRBV6-6,TRBJ2-7,CASRERTGVRYEQYF,TGTGCCAGCAGGGAAAGGACAGGGGTTCGTTACGAGCAGTACTTC
TRBD1,-,TRBV27,TRBJ1-2,CASSAGGGGYTF,TGTGCCAGCAGTGCAGGGGGTGGTGGCTACACCTTC
-,-,TRBV5-1,TRBJ2-1,CASSVRLLPPGEQFF,TGCGCCAGCAGCGTGAGACTCCTACCACCAGGTGAGCAGTTCTTC
-,-,TRBV5-1,TRBJ2-7,CASSFLASGMSYEQYF,TGCGCCAGCAGCTTCCTTGCGTCGGGGATGTCCTACGAGCAGTACTTC
-,-,TRBV28,TRBJ1-1,CASSLHGRMAFF,TGTGCCAGCAGTTTACACGGAAGGATGGCTTTCTTT
TRBD1,-,TRBV15,TRBJ1-4,CATSRDSFNEKLFF,TGTGCCACCAGCCGGGACAGCTTTAATGAAAAACTGTTTTTT
TRBD1,-,TRBV30,TRBJ1-3,CAWNRGQTGNTIYF,TGTGCCTGGAACAGGGGTCAAACTGGAAACACCATATATTTT
-,-,TRBV6-5,TRBJ1-5,CASSQGGMRQPQHF,TGTGCCAGCTCCCAAGGGGGGATGAGGCAGCCCCAGCATTTT
TRBD1,-,TRBV4-1,TRBJ2-5,CASRRQGAPQETQYF,TGCGCCAGCAGACGCCAGGGGGCGCCCCAAGAGACCCAGTACTTC
TRBD1,-,TRBV7-8,TRBJ1-3,CASSLGQRGSGNTIYF,TGTGCCAGCAGCCTGGGACAGCGGGGATCTGGAAACACCATATATTTT
-,-,TRBV5-1,TRBJ1-1,CASSLRPSEAFF,TGCGCCAGCAGCCTGAGGCCGTCAGAAGCTTTCTTT
-,-,TRBV4-1,TRBJ2-2,CASSPGTSNTGELFF,TGCGCCAGCAGCCCCGGGACCTCGAACACCGGGGAGCTGTTTTTT
TRBD1,-,TRBV11-3,TRBJ1-2,CASSSTGGYGYTF,TGTGCCAGCAGCTCGACAGGGGGCTATGGCTACACCTTC
-,-,TRBV30,TRBJ2-7,CAWSVYSEQYF,TGTGCCTGGAGTGTATACAGCGAGCAGTACTTC
TRBD1,-,TRBV28,TRBJ2-5,CASSLGQGASGTQYF,TGTGCCAGCAGCCTCGGACAGGGGGCTTCGGGGACCCAGTACTTC
TRBD2,-,TRBV15,TRBJ2-7,CATSRERSSGRAISYEQYF,TGTGCCACCAGCAGAGAACGCTCTAGCGGGAGGGCCATTTCCTACGAGCAGTACTTC
TRBD1,-,TRBV4-1,TRBJ1-4,CASSKGQAPNEKLFF,TGCGCCAGCAGCAAAGGACAGGCTCCTAATGAAAAACTGTTTTTT
-,-,TRBV7-9,TRBJ1-2,CASSFLGQGNGYTF,TGTGCCAGCAGCTTTTTGGGACAAGGAAATGGCTACACCTTC
-,-,TRBV5-3,TRBJ1-1,CASSPLVGGTLEAFF,TGTGCCAGCAGCCCCCTAGTTGGGGGGACCCTTGAAGCTTTCTTT
TRBD1,-,TRBV18,TRBJ1-2,CASSTGTGEYAYGYTF,TGTGCCAGCTCAACCGGGACAGGGGAATATGCCTATGGCTACACCTTC
-,-,TRBV5-4,TRBJ1-2,CASSSGITNYGYTF,TGTGCCAGCAGCTCCGGGATTACTAACTATGGCTACACCTTC
-,-,TRBV28,TRBJ2-3,CASSITDTQYF,TGTGCCAGCAGTATCACAGATACGCAGTATTTT
-,-,TRBV6-6,TRBJ2-7,CASSYIVTGYEQYF,TGTGCCAGCAGTTACATTGTTACCGGCTACGAGCAGTACTTC
TRBD2,-,TRBV15,TRBJ2-2,CATSSYQRGPRSAGELFF,TGTGCCACCAGCAGCTATCAGCGGGGGCCCCGTTCCGCCGGGGAGCTGTTTTTT
TRBD1,many,TRBV6-1,TRBJ1-5,CASSGQGYTNQPQHF,TGTGCCAGCAGTGGACAGGGATATACCAATCAGCCCCAGCATTTT
TRBD2,-,TRBV5-1,TRBJ2-3,CASSLRSGGSTDTQYF,TGCGCCAGCAGCTTGCGGTCGGGAGGGTCCACAGATACGCAGTATTTT
-,-,TRBV9,TRBJ1-1,CASSLDAMNTEAFF,TGTGCCAGCAGCCTCGATGCCATGAACACTGAAGCTTTCTTT
TRBD1,once,TRBV7-9,TRBJ1-3,CASSSGTDSGNTIYF,TGTGCCAGCAGCTCCGGGACAGACTCTGGAAACACCATATATTTT
-,-,TRBV7-2,TRBJ1-1,CASSTEIGVMNTEAFF,TGTGCCAGCAGCACGGAAATAGGGGTGATGAACACTGAAGCTTTCTTT
TRBD2,-,TRBV2,TRBJ2-1,CASSGLAGFYNEQFF,TGTGCCAGCAGCGGACTAGCGGGGTTCTACAATGAGCAGTTCTTC